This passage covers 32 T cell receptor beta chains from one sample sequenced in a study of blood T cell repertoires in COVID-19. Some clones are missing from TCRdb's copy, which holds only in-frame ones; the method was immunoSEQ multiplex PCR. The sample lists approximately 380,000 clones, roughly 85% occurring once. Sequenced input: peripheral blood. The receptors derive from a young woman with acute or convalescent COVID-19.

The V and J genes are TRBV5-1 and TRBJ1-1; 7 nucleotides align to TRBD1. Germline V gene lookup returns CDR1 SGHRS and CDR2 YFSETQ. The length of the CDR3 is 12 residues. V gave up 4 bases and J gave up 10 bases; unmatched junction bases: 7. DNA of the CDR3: TGCGCCAGCAGCCTTGACAGGGACGCAGCTTTCTTT. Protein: CASSLDRDAAFF.

CDR3 nucleotides: TGTGCCAGCAGCTTGGTTGAGGGGACCCAGTACTTC. Translated: CASSLVEGTQYF. V is TRBV7-9 and J is TRBJ2-5, with D possibly being TRBD2 (5 bases). The CDR3 covers 12 residues. The V gene lost 3 bases and the J gene lost 7 bases, with 9 bases spanning the gap. CDR1 is SEHNR, CDR2 FQNEAQ, per germline (reference sequence).

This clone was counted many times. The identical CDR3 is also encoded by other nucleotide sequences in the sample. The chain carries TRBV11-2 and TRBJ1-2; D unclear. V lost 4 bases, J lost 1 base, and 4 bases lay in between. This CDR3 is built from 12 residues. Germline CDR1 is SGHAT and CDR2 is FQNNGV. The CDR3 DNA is TGTGCCAGCAGCTCGAGTAACTATGGCTACACCTTC. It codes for CASSSSNYGYTF.

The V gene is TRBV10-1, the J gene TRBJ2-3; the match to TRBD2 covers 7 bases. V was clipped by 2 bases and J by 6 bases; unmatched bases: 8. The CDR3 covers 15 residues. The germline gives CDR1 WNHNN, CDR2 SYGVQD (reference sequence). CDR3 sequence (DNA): TGCGCCAGCAGTGAGGGGTCGGGAGGTGCGGATACGCAGTATTTT. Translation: CASSEGSGGADTQYF.

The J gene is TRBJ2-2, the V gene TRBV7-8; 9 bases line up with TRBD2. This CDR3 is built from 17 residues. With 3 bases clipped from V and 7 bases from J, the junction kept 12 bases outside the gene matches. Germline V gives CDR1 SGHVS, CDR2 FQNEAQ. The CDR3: CASSFLAGGRANGELFF. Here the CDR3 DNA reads TGTGCCAGCAGCTTCCTCGCGGGCGGGAGGGCCAACGGGGAGCTGTTTTTT.

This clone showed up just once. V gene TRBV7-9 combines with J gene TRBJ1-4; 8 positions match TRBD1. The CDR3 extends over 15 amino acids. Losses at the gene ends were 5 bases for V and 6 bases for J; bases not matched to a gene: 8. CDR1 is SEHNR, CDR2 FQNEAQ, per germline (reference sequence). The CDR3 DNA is TGTGCCAGCAGCACAAGACAGGGGTTGGATGAAAAACTGTTTTTT. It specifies CASSTRQGLDEKLFF. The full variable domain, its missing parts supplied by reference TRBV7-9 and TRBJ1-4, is DTGVSQNPRHKITKRGQNVTFRCDPISEHNRLYWYRQTLGQGPEFLTYFQNEAQLEKSRLLSDRFSAERPKGSFSTLEIQRTEQGDSAMYLCASSTRQGLDEKLFFGSGTQLSVL.

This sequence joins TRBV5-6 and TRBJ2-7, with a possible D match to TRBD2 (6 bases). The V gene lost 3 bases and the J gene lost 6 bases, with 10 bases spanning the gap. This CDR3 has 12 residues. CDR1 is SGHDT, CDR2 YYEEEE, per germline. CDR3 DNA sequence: TGTGCCAGCAGCTCTGGGGGGTCCGAGCAGTACTTC. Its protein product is CASSSGGSEQYF.

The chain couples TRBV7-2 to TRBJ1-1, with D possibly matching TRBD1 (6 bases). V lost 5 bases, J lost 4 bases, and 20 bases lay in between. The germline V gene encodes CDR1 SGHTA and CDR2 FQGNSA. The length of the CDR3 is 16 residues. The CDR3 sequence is CASSPGTGQSGTEAFF. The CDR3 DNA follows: TGTGCCAGCAGCCCCGGTACAGGGCAGTCGGGCACTGAAGCTTTCTTT. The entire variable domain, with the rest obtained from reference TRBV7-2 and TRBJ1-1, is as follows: GAGVSQSPSNKVTEKGKDVELRCDPISGHTALYWYRQSLGQGLEFLIYFQGNSAPDKSGLPSDRFSAERTGGSVSTLTIQRTQQEDSAVYLCASSPGTGQSGTEAFFGQGTRLTVV.

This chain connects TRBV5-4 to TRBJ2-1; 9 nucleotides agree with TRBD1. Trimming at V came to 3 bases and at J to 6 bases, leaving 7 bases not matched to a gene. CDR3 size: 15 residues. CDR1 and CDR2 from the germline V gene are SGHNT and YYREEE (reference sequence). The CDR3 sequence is CASSWGDREGNEQFF. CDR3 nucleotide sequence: TGTGCCAGCAGCTGGGGGGACAGGGAGGGCAATGAGCAGTTCTTC.

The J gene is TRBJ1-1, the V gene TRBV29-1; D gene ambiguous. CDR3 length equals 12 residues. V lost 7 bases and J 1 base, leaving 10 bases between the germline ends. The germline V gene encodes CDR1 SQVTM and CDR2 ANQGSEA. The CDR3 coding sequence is TGCAGCGCCGATGGGCCGAACACTGAAGCTTTCTTT. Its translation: CSADGPNTEAFF.

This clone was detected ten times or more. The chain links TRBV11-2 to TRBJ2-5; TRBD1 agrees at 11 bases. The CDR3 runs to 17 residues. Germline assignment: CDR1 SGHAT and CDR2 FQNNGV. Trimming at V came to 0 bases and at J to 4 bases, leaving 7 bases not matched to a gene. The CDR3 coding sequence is TGTGCCAGCAGCTTAGATCTAAGGACAGGGGGCATAGAGACCCAGTACTTC. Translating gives CASSLDLRTGGIETQYF.

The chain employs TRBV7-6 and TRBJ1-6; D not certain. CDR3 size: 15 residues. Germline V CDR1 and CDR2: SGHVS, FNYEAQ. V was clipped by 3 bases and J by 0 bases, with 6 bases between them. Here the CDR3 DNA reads TGTGCCAGCAGCTTCGCAGGCTCCTATAATTCACCCCTCCACTTT. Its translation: CASSFAGSYNSPLHF.

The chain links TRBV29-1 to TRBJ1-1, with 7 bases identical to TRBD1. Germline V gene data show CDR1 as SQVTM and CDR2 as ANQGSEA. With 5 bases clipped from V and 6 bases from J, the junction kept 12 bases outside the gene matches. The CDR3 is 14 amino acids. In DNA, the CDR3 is TGCAGCGTTTACCAAGACAGGGTCCCCGCTGAAGCTTTCTTT. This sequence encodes CSVYQDRVPAEAFF.

The CDR3 region is CASSMSGFNQPQHF. DNA for the CDR3: TGCGCCAGCAGCATGTCGGGGTTCAATCAGCCCCAGCATTTT. The rearrangement joins TRBV5-1 to TRBJ1-5; D gene ambiguous. This CDR3 contains 14 residues. Trimming shortened V by 4 bases and J by 3 bases, and 11 bases separated the two germline ends. CDR1 is SGHRS, CDR2 YFSETQ, per germline. The variable domain in full, with the rest retrieved from reference TRBV5-1 and TRBJ1-5, is KAGVTQTPRYLIKTRGQQVTLSCSPISGHRSVSWYQQTPGQGLQFLFEYFSETQRNKGNFPGRFSGRQFSNSRSEMNVSTLELGDSALYLCASSMSGFNQPQHFGDGTRLSIL.

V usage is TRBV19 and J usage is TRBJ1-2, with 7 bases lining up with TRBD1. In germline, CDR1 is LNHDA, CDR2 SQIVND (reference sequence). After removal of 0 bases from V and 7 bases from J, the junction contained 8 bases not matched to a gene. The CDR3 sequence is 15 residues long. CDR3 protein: CASSIDSTGLGGYTF. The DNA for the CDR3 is TGTGCCAGTAGTATAGACTCGACAGGGCTGGGTGGCTACACCTTC.

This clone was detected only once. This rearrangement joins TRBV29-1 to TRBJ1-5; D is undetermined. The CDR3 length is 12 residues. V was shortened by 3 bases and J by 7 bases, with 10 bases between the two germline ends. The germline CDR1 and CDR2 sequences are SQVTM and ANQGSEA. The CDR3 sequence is CSVEEWYQPQHF. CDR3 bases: TGCAGCGTTGAGGAGTGGTACCAGCCCCAGCATTTT.

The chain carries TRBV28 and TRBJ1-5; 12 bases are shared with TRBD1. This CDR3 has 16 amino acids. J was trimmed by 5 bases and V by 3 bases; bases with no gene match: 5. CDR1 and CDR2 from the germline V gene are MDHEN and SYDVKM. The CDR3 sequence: CASSFRGTGGDQPQHF. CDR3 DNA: TGTGCCAGCAGTTTTCGTGGGACAGGGGGCGATCAGCCCCAGCATTTT.

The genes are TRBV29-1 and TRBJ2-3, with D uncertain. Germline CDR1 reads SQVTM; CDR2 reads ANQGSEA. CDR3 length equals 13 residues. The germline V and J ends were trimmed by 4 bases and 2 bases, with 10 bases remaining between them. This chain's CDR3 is CSVANLYTDTQYF. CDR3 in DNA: TGCAGCGTTGCTAACTTGTACACAGATACGCAGTATTTT.

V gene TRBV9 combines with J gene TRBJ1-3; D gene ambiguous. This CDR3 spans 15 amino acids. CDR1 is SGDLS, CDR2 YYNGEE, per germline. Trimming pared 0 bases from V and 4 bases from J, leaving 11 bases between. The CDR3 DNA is TGTGCCAGCAGCGTAGGTAACAATCAGGGAAACACCATATATTTT. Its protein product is CASSVGNNQGNTIYF.

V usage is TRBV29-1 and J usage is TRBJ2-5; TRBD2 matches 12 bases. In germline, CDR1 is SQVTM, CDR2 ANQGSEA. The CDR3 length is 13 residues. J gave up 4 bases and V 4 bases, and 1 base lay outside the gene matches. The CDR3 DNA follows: TGCAGCGTTGTGACTAGCGGGGGAGAGACCCAGTACTTC. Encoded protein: CSVVTSGGETQYF.

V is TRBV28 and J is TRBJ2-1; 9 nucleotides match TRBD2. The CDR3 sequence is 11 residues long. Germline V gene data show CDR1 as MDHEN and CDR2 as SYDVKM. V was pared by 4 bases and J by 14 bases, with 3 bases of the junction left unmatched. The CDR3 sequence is CASSSAGGEFF. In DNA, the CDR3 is TGTGCCAGCAGTTCGGCGGGGGGGGAGTTCTTC.

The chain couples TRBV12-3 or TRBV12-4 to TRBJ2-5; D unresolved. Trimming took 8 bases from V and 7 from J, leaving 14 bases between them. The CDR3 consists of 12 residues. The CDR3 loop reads CASRVGTGTQYF. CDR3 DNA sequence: TGTGCCAGCCGAGTAGGTACGGGGACCCAGTACTTC.

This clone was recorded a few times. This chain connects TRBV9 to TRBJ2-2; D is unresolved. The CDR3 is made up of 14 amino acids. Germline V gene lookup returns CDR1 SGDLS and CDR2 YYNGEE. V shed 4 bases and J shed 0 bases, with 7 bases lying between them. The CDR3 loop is CASSLTTNTGELFF. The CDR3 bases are TGTGCCAGCAGCTTGACAACGAACACCGGGGAGCTGTTTTTT.

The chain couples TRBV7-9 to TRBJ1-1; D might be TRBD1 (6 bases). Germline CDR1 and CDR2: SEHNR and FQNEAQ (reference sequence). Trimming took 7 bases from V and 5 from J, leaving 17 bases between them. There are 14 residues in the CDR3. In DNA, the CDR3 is TGTGCCAGCACCATGGGGGGGCAGGGGACTGAAGCTTTCTTT. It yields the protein CASTMGGQGTEAFF.

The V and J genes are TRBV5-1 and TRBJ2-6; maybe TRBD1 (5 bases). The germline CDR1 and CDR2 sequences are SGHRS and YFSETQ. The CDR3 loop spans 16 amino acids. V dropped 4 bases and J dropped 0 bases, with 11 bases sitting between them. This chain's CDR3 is CASSPDTHSGANVLTF. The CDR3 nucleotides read TGCGCCAGCAGCCCGGACACCCACTCTGGGGCCAACGTCCTGACTTTC.

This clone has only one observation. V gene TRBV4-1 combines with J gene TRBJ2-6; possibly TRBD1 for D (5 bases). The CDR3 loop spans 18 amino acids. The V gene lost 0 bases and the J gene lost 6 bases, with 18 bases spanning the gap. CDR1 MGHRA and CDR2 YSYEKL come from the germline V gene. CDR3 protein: CASSQDRATSRVANVLTF. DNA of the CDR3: TGCGCCAGCAGCCAAGACAGGGCCACTTCTCGCGTGGCCAACGTCCTGACTTTC.

This CDR3 reads CASSRGQNNEKLFF. CDR3 in DNA: TGTGCCAGCAGCCGCGGACAGAACAATGAAAAACTGTTTTTT. The chain joins TRBV7-9 to TRBJ1-4; possibly TRBD1 for D (6 bases). This CDR3 comprises 14 residues. The germline V gene has CDR1 SEHNR and CDR2 FQNEAQ (reference sequence). The germline V and J ends were trimmed by 5 bases and 5 bases, with 12 bases remaining between them.

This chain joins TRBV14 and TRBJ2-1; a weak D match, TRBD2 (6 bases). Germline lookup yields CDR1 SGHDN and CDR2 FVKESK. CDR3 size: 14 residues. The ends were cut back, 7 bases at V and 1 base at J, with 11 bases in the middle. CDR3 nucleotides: TGTGCCAGCAAGGAGGGGTTGTCCTACAATGAGCAGTTCTTC. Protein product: CASKEGLSYNEQFF.

As DNA, the CDR3 is TGTGCCAGCAGTCCGCGACAGGGGGCAGGCACTGAAGCTTTCTTT. It codes for CASSPRQGAGTEAFF. The rearrangement links TRBV28 to TRBJ1-1, with 10 nucleotides matching TRBD1. The CDR3 contains 15 residues. V was clipped by 5 bases and J by 4 bases; unmatched bases: 7. Germline CDR1 and CDR2: MDHEN and SYDVKM.

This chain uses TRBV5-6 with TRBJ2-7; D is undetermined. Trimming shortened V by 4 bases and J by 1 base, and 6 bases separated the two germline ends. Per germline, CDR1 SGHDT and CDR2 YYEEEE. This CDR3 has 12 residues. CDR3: CASSRGSYEQYF. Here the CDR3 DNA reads TGTGCCAGCAGCCGAGGATCCTACGAGCAGTACTTC.

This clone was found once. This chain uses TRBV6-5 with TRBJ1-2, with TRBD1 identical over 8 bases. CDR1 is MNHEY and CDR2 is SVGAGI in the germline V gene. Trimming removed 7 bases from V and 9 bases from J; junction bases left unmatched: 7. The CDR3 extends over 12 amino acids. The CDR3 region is CASTGQGARYTF. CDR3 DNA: TGTGCCAGCACGGGGCAGGGGGCGCGCTACACCTTC.

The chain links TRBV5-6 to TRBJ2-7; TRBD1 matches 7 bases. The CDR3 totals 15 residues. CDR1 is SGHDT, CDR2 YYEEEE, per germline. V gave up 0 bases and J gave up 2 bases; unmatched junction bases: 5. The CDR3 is CASSLAGTAAYEQYF. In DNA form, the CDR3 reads TGTGCCAGCAGCTTGGCCGGGACAGCAGCCTACGAGCAGTACTTC.